A single sample gave rise to the 32 T cell receptor beta chains below, sequenced in a study of OX40 agonist ivuxolimab in advanced cancers. Measured with immunoSEQ multiplex PCR; TCRdb has only the in-frame clones, and not every one. Counted here are roughly 140,000 clones, under 95% occurring once; the ten biggest clones make up around 0.31%. The sample was CD4+ or CD8+ T cells sorted from blood, taken in a trial of the OX40 agonist ivuxolimab. These receptors were taken from an adult with an advanced solid tumor such as melanoma, head and neck, liver or kidney cancer.

The chain has TRBV10-3 and TRBJ1-5; 9 nucleotides line up with TRBD1. The germline V gene encodes CDR1 ENHRY and CDR2 SYGVKD. The CDR3 consists of 14 residues. V dropped 0 bases and J dropped 11; count of bases not matched to a gene: 5. For the CDR3, the DNA is TGTGCCATCAGTGAGTCCCGGGACAGGGTTTCCCAGCATTTT. It yields the protein CAISESRDRVSQHF.

This clone was observed a single time. V and J are TRBV2 and TRBJ1-2; 9 nucleotides line up with TRBD1. V shed 4 bases and J 7 bases; nucleotides not matched to a gene: 7. Germline CDR1 is SNHLY and CDR2 is FYNNEI. CDR3 length: 14 residues. CDR3 DNA: TGTGCCAGCAGTGCAAACAGGGGGCCAGGTGGCTACACCTTC. Translated: CASSANRGPGGYTF.

The rearrangement joins TRBV7-2 to TRBJ2-2; 9 positions match TRBD2. The CDR3 has 15 amino acids. V shed 1 base and J 4 bases; nucleotides not matched to a gene: 1. Per germline, CDR1 SGHTA and CDR2 FQGNSA. This chain's CDR3 is CASSLGGGATGELFF. CDR3 in DNA: TGTGCCAGCAGCTTAGGCGGGGGGGCCACCGGGGAGCTGTTTTTT. The variable domain in full, with the rest retrieved from reference TRBV7-2 and TRBJ2-2, is GAGVSQSPSNKVTEKGKDVELRCDPISGHTALYWYRQSLGQGLEFLIYFQGNSAPDKSGLPSDRFSAERTGGSVSTLTIQRTQQEDSAVYLCASSLGGGATGELFFGEGSRLTVL.

This clone was detected once. The V gene is TRBV6-5, the J gene TRBJ2-5, with 9 nucleotides matching TRBD1. The trim removed 10 bases at V and 7 bases at J, leaving 7 bases unmatched. The CDR3 is made up of 12 amino acids. Per the germline V gene, CDR1 is MNHEY and CDR2 is SVGAGI. This CDR3 is CATGQGTGTQYF. The CDR3 coding sequence is TGTGCCACTGGACAGGGGACTGGGACCCAGTACTTC.

The chain is built from TRBV28 and TRBJ2-6, with unresolved D. The CDR3 runs 14 residues. V was cut by 7 bases and J by 0 bases, with 7 bases left in between. Germline V gene lookup returns CDR1 MDHEN and CDR2 SYDVKM. CDR3 amino acids: CASNLYSGANVLTF. The CDR3 DNA sequence: TGTGCCAGCAACTTATACTCTGGGGCCAACGTCCTGACTTTC.

The rearrangement links TRBV28 to TRBJ1-2; D is perhaps TRBD1 (6 bases). Deletions cut 3 bases from V and 5 bases from J, with 13 bases between. The germline gives CDR1 MDHEN, CDR2 SYDVKM. The CDR3 sequence is 14 residues long. Here the CDR3 DNA reads TGTGCCAGCAGTTTTGGGGGCGATTCGTATGGCTACACCTTC. It yields the protein CASSFGGDSYGYTF.

The chain is built from TRBV18 and TRBJ2-5, with a weak D call TRBD1 (6 bases). The CDR3 consists of 13 residues. V was pared by 6 bases and J by 3 bases, with 11 bases between. The germline gives CDR1 KGHSH, CDR2 LQKENI. The CDR3 spells CASSRQGKETQYF. The CDR3 bases are TGTGCCAGCTCCCGGCAGGGGAAAGAGACCCAGTACTTC.

The chain carries TRBV6-1 and TRBJ1-5, with a weak D call TRBD1 (6 bases). CDR1 and CDR2 (germline): MNHNS, SASEGT. V lost 5 bases and J 9 bases, leaving 20 bases between the germline ends. CDR3 length equals 15 residues. CDR3 amino acids: CASSKPGQLIPPQHF. The CDR3 DNA sequence: TGTGCCAGCAGTAAACCGGGACAACTGATACCGCCCCAGCATTTT.

The chain joins TRBV4-3 to TRBJ2-2, with 9 bases aligning to TRBD2. This CDR3 is built from 19 residues. Germline values: CDR1 LGHNA, CDR2 YSLEER. J gave up 7 bases and V 0 bases, and 15 bases lay outside the gene matches. The CDR3 loop is CASSQDVSGGRVVVGELFF. DNA of the CDR3: TGCGCCAGCAGCCAAGACGTTTCCGGCGGGAGGGTTGTCGTCGGGGAGCTGTTTTTT.

Written as DNA, the CDR3 is TGTGCCAGCTCAGCCCTTACAGGGGTGGGGGACAATGAGCAGTTCTTC. This translates into CASSALTGVGDNEQFF. The rearrangement uses TRBV18 and TRBJ2-1; TRBD1 agrees at 7 bases. CDR1 is KGHSH, CDR2 LQKENI, per germline. The CDR3 extends over 16 amino acids. Losses at the gene ends were 5 bases for V and 5 bases for J; bases not matched to a gene: 12.

This CDR3 is CASLETPPDTQYF. CDR3 nucleotides: TGTGCCAGCCTAGAAACCCCCCCGGATACGCAGTATTTT. The V and J genes are TRBV28 and TRBJ2-3; D gene uncertain. The CDR3 totals 13 residues. Germline V gene data show CDR1 as MDHEN and CDR2 as SYDVKM. Trimming shortened V by 8 bases and J by 6 bases, and 15 bases separated the two germline ends.

J is TRBJ2-5 and V is TRBV23-1, with 7 bases identical to TRBD1. The better agreement between TRBJ2-7 and the DNA end casts doubt on the J call. Being an ORF, TRBV23-1 has a function that is uncertain. There are 15 residues in the CDR3. CDR3 coding DNA: TGCGCCAGCAGTCAATCTTTGGGACAGACCTACGAGCAGTACTTC. Translation: CASSQSLGQTYEQYF.

This clone occurred once. V and J are TRBV21-1 and TRBJ2-7; TRBD1, as called in the table, went unchecked against the DNA. TRBV21-1 is given as a pseudogene. The CDR3 is made up of 16 amino acids. The CDR3 DNA reads as TGTGCCAGCAGCACTTACAGGACAGGGGGGCCCCACGAGCAGTACTTC. Amino acid sequence: CASSTYRTGGPHEQYF.

V gene TRBV7-6 combines with J gene TRBJ1-4; D unclear. V was trimmed by 6 bases and J by 5 bases, leaving 13 bases between them. Looked up from germline, CDR1 is SGHVS and CDR2 is FNYEAQ. This CDR3 has 14 amino acids. CDR3 nucleotide sequence: TGTGCCAGCAGACCAGCGGATAGGAATGAAAAACTGTTTTTT. This sequence encodes CASRPADRNEKLFF.

The V call is TRBV6-5, the J call TRBJ2-7, with D perhaps being TRBD1 or TRBD2 (5 bases each). V gave up 0 bases and J gave up 5 bases, with 11 bases separating them. The CDR3 extends over 14 amino acids. Germline CDR1 is MNHEY and CDR2 is SVGAGI. CDR3 nucleotides: TGTGCCAGCAGTTACTCGAGGGCAGGGAACGAGCAGTACTTC. Its protein is CASSYSRAGNEQYF.

This rearrangement joins TRBV4-3 to TRBJ2-5; D gene ambiguous. The germline V gene encodes CDR1 LGHNA and CDR2 YSLEER. The CDR3 sequence is 12 residues long. Deletions cut 2 bases from V and 4 bases from J, with 5 bases between. Here the CDR3 reads CASSQWGETQYF. The CDR3 coding sequence is TGCGCCAGCAGCCAATGGGGAGAGACCCAGTACTTC.

V gene TRBV9 combines with J gene TRBJ2-7, with TRBD1 identical over 7 bases. This CDR3 is built from 14 residues. Germline V gene data show CDR1 as SGDLS and CDR2 as YYNGEE. V shed 3 bases, J shed 0 bases, and the junction held 3 bases outside the gene matches. The CDR3 DNA reads TGTGCCAGCAGCGAGGGACAGAGCTCCTACGAGCAGTACTTC. Its protein product is CASSEGQSSYEQYF.

The chain combines TRBV10-3 with TRBJ1-5; TRBD1 matches at 9 bases. V dropped 10 bases and J dropped 6; count of bases not matched to a gene: 10. CDR1 and CDR2 from the germline V gene are ENHRY and SYGVKD. CDR3 length equals 14 residues. CDR3 loop: CATSDRGGGQPQHF. The CDR3 DNA reads as TGTGCCACTTCCGACAGGGGGGGAGGTCAGCCCCAGCATTTT.

Of note for this clone: The sample holds other DNA sequences that translate to the same CDR3. The chain uses TRBV6-5 and TRBJ2-7; tentatively, D is TRBD2 (5 bases). Trimming took off 0 bases at V and 2 bases at J, with 11 bases between the two ends. Germline CDR1 is MNHEY and CDR2 is SVGAGI. CDR3 length: 15 amino acids. CDR3: CASSYSTGRTYEQYF. In nucleotides, the CDR3 is TGTGCCAGCAGTTACTCGACGGGGAGAACCTACGAGCAGTACTTC.

This rearrangement joins TRBV7-9 to TRBJ2-1, with D maybe TRBD1 (6 bases). The V gene's germline CDR1 is SEHNR and CDR2 FQNEAQ (reference sequence). The CDR3 spans 13 residues. V lost 5 bases to trimming and J lost 7 bases, with 12 bases between them. The CDR3 protein is CASSVRGKNEQFF. CDR3 bases: TGTGCCAGCAGCGTCAGGGGTAAAAATGAGCAGTTCTTC.

The chain couples TRBV19 to TRBJ2-7, with no clear D. Germline CDR1 and CDR2: LNHDA and SQIVND (reference sequence). The V end lost 5 bases, the J end lost 6 bases, and 23 bases lay between the germline ends. This CDR3 spans 16 amino acids. CDR3 in DNA: TGTGCCAGTAGTCCATTCTTTACTCCTTTTCCCCGCGAGCAGTACTTC. Translating it yields CASSPFFTPFPREQYF. The full variable domain, its missing parts supplied by reference TRBV19 and TRBJ2-7, is DGGITQSPKYLFRKEGQNVTLSCEQNLNHDAMYWYRQDPGQGLRLIYYSQIVNDFQKGDIAEGYSVSREKKESFPLTVTSAQKNPTAFYLCASSPFFTPFPREQYFGPGTRLTVT.

The V gene is TRBV19, the J gene TRBJ1-5; D ambiguous. The CDR3 extends over 15 amino acids. Trimming removed 1 base from V and 0 bases from J, with 7 bases in between. Germline V CDR1 and CDR2: LNHDA, SQIVND (reference sequence). The CDR3 region has the DNA TGTGCCAGTAGTATAGGGACCGCTAGCAATCAGCCCCAGCATTTT. Protein: CASSIGTASNQPQHF. The full variable domain, rest sourced from reference TRBV19 and TRBJ1-5, is DGGITQSPKYLFRKEGQNVTLSCEQNLNHDAMYWYRQDPGQGLRLIYYSQIVNDFQKGDIAEGYSVSREKKESFPLTVTSAQKNPTAFYLCASSIGTASNQPQHFGDGTRLSIL.

The rearrangement uses TRBV29-1 and TRBJ2-7, with TRBD1 identical over 9 bases. Germline CDR1 is SQVTM and CDR2 is ANQGSEA. This CDR3 region has 14 residues. The trim removed 7 bases at V and 2 bases at J, leaving 9 bases unmatched. The CDR3 is CSASPQGAAYEQYF. Here the CDR3 DNA reads TGCAGCGCTTCCCCACAGGGGGCGGCCTACGAGCAGTACTTC.

The J gene is TRBJ2-7, the V gene TRBV10-2, with D perhaps TRBD2 (5 bases). Trimming left V 3 bases short and J 7 bases short, with 19 bases between. The CDR3 has 15 residues. CDR1 WSHSY and CDR2 SAAADI come from the germline V gene. CDR3 in amino acids: CASSDVRGQPGEQYF. CDR3 sequence (DNA): TGCGCCAGCAGTGACGTACGAGGGCAGCCGGGGGAGCAGTACTTC.

This chain links TRBV25-1 with TRBJ2-7; D is unresolved. V lost 2 bases to trimming and J lost 4 bases, with 15 bases between them. The CDR3 sequence is 15 residues long. The germline gives CDR1 MGHDK, CDR2 SYGVNS. CDR3 residues: CASSEALGPIYEQYF. The CDR3 DNA is TGTGCCAGCAGTGAAGCTCTAGGACCGATATACGAGCAGTACTTC.

V is TRBV7-2 and J is TRBJ1-2; D remains unclear. CDR1 is SGHTA and CDR2 is FQGNSA in the germline V gene. V shed 5 bases and J shed 1 base, with 8 bases lying between them. The CDR3 spans 13 residues. CDR3 DNA: TGTGCCAGCAGCCCTAACAGTAACTATGGCTACACCTTC. It translates to CASSPNSNYGYTF.

The rearrangement links TRBV5-1 to TRBJ1-2; 10 bases fit TRBD1. The V gene's germline CDR1 is SGHRS and CDR2 YFSETQ. J lost 7 bases, V lost 0 bases, and 6 bases had no gene match. This CDR3 has 15 amino acids. The CDR3 loop reads CASSLEGQGRGGYTF. CDR3 DNA: TGCGCCAGCAGCTTGGAGGGACAGGGGCGCGGTGGCTACACCTTC.

This clone turned up a few times. The rearrangement links TRBV7-6 to TRBJ2-5; D is unclear. Looked up from germline, CDR1 is SGHVS and CDR2 is FNYEAQ. V shed 4 bases and J shed 1 base, with 1 base lying between them. This CDR3 has 11 residues. The CDR3 DNA follows: TGTGCCAGCAGCTCCCAAGAGACCCAGTACTTC. Its translation: CASSSQETQYF.

The rearrangement joins TRBV6-6 to TRBJ2-1; TRBD2 is a possible D gene (5 bases). CDR1 and CDR2 (germline): MNHNY, SVGAGI (reference sequence). This CDR3 region has 13 residues. The ends were cut back, 7 bases at V and 5 bases at J, with 12 bases in the middle. CDR3 loop: CASTPRENNEQFF. Here the CDR3 DNA reads TGTGCCAGCACCCCCCGGGAAAACAATGAGCAGTTCTTC.

This chain joins TRBV30 and TRBJ2-7; weak D call: TRBD2 (6 bases). Trimming cost V 2 bases and J 6 bases, with 8 bases left between them. This CDR3 has 11 amino acids. Germline-derived CDR1 and CDR2 are GTSNPN and SVGIG (reference sequence). CDR3 sequence reads: CAWSRRGEQYF. CDR3 in DNA: TGTGCCTGGAGTAGGCGGGGCGAGCAGTACTTC.

The chain is built from TRBV4-3 and TRBJ2-1, with D possibly TRBD2 on 5 matching bases. The CDR3 totals 17 residues. Trimming cost V 5 bases and J 0 bases, with 17 bases left between them. Germline CDR1 is LGHNA and CDR2 is YSLEER. CDR3 sequence: CASSARRAPFSYNEQFF. The CDR3 DNA sequence: TGCGCCAGCAGCGCCAGGCGGGCCCCCTTCTCCTACAATGAGCAGTTCTTC.

The chain combines TRBV5-1 with TRBJ1-4; possible D gene TRBD1, 5 bases. Trimming stripped 3 bases from V and 8 bases from J, with 17 bases between. Germline CDR1 reads SGHRS; CDR2 reads YFSETQ. The CDR3 extends over 15 amino acids. The CDR3 DNA sequence: TGCGCCAGCAGCTCCATGGGGCTTCTTGGGGAAAAACTGTTTTTT. Its protein product is CASSSMGLLGEKLFF.